What follows are 23 T cell receptor beta chains derived from one specimen sequenced in a study of cytomegalovirus exposure and HLA in healthy donors. Amplification used 60 Vbeta primers and 13 Jbeta primers. TCRdb's table, derived via immunoSEQ multiplex PCR, lists solely in-frame clones and lacks some. The sample has approximately 160,000 clones; approximately 78% are singletons. The sequenced material came from PBMCs. Every receptor here comes from a girl aged 2-10 years in good health and CMV-seropositive.

The rearrangement uses TRBV4-2 and TRBJ2-3; TRBD2 might be the D (5 bases). The germline CDR1 and CDR2 sequences are LGHNA and YNFKEQ. This CDR3 region has 14 residues. Trimming shortened V by 1 base and J by 0 bases, and 5 bases separated the two germline ends. The CDR3 region has the DNA TGTGCCAGCAGCCAAGGGACTAGCACAGATACGCAGTATTTT. This gives the protein CASSQGTSTDTQYF.

This clone has a single count. V and J are TRBV19 and TRBJ2-5, with 7 bases fitting TRBD2. Germline V gives CDR1 LNHDA, CDR2 SQIVND (reference sequence). J was trimmed by 1 base and V by 5 bases; bases with no gene match: 4. The CDR3 length is 14 residues. The CDR3 loop reads CASSVGTTQETQYF. CDR3 in DNA: TGTGCCAGTAGTGTCGGGACTACCCAAGAGACCCAGTACTTC.

The chain is built from TRBV5-1 and TRBJ2-2, with a possible D match to TRBD2 (6 bases). The CDR3 extends over 16 amino acids. With 0 bases removed from V and 1 base from J, the gap between germline ends came to 10 bases. Germline loops: CDR1 SGHRS, CDR2 YFSETQ. Here the CDR3 reads CASSLGGGVNTGELFF. The CDR3 DNA sequence: TGCGCCAGCAGCTTGGGGGGAGGTGTGAACACCGGGGAGCTGTTTTTT.

The rearrangement uses TRBV27 and TRBJ2-1; TRBD2 aligns across 8 bases. The CDR3 spans 16 residues. In germline, CDR1 is MNHEY, CDR2 SMNVEV (reference sequence). J lost 3 bases, V lost 0 bases, and 4 bases had no gene match. The CDR3 coding sequence is TGTGCCAGCAGTTTATCCACCGGGACTAGCTACAATGAGCAGTTCTTC. Its protein is CASSLSTGTSYNEQFF.

The DNA of the CDR3 is TGTGCCAGCAGTGCGGCAGACATCGCCTTGAACACTGAAGCTTTCTTT. Protein sequence: CASSAADIALNTEAFF. The rearrangement joins TRBV2 to TRBJ1-1; D gene uncertain. There are 16 residues in the CDR3. Trimming cost V 4 bases and J 0 bases, with 15 bases left between them. CDR1 and CDR2 (germline): SNHLY, FYNNEI.

The chain joins TRBV2 to TRBJ2-3; 9 bases line up with TRBD2. V lost 7 bases and J lost 5; bases outside the gene matches: 7. CDR3 size: 14 residues. Germline V gene data show CDR1 as SNHLY and CDR2 as FYNNEI. CDR3 in amino acids: CASTQAGGKDTQYF. The CDR3 nucleotides are TGTGCCAGCACCCAGGCGGGAGGGAAAGATACGCAGTATTTT. The full variable domain, in which reference TRBV2 and TRBJ2-3 provide the parts outside the CDR3, is EPEVTQTPSHQVTQMGQEVILRCVPISNHLYFYWYRQILGQKVEFLVSFYNNEISEKSEIFDDQFSVERPDGSNFTLKIRSTKLEDSAMYFCASTQAGGKDTQYFGPGTRLTVL.

This clone was seen a handful of times. The J gene is TRBJ2-4, the V gene TRBV2; 10 bases are a match to TRBD1. The CDR3 length is 15 residues. Trimming took 6 bases from V and 7 from J; bases not matched to a gene: 9. Per the germline V gene, CDR1 is SNHLY and CDR2 is FYNNEI. The CDR3 DNA sequence: TGTGCCAGCAGAGCCGGGACAGGGGACACGAACATTCAGTACTTC. Its protein product is CASRAGTGDTNIQYF.

The CDR3 is CARSFRTSGRASYNEQFF. CDR3 coding DNA: TGTGCCAGAAGCTTCCGGACTAGCGGGAGGGCCTCCTACAATGAGCAGTTCTTC. The chain joins TRBV5-3 to TRBJ2-1; the match to TRBD2 covers 15 bases. TRBV5-3 is recorded as an ORF, its role being uncertain. CDR3 length: 18 amino acids. V shed 2 bases and J 0 bases; nucleotides not matched to a gene: 3.

J is TRBJ2-7 and V is TRBV6-1; TRBD1 matches at 8 bases. V trimming: 0 bases; J trimming: 10 bases; junction bases outside the gene matches: 5. CDR1 and CDR2 from the germline V gene are MNHNS and SASEGT. The CDR3 is 13 residues long. The CDR3 spells CASSEAGQVVQYF. The CDR3 DNA reads as TGTGCCAGCAGTGAAGCGGGACAGGTCGTCCAGTACTTC.

The CDR3 sequence is CASSLRQVNYGYTF. The DNA of the CDR3 is TGTGCCAGCAGTTTAAGACAGGTGAACTATGGCTACACCTTC. The rearrangement links TRBV28 to TRBJ1-2; D is perhaps TRBD1 (6 bases). V lost 2 bases and J lost 2, with 9 bases in between. Germline-derived CDR1 and CDR2 are MDHEN and SYDVKM. The CDR3 covers 14 residues.

The rearrangement uses TRBV18 and TRBJ1-1, with TRBD1 identical over 8 bases. CDR3 size: 13 residues. The germline V gene has CDR1 KGHSH and CDR2 LQKENI. Trimming cost V 3 bases and J 7 bases; bases outside gene matches: 4. The CDR3 DNA follows: TGTGCCAGCTCACCGGGACAGGATATTGAAGCTTTCTTT. It codes for CASSPGQDIEAFF.

The J gene is TRBJ2-7, the V gene TRBV5-1; no reliable D call. The CDR3 has 13 residues. Between the trimmed V and J ends, which lost 3 bases and 0 bases, there was a span of 7 bases. CDR1 SGHRS and CDR2 YFSETQ come from the germline V gene. The CDR3: CASSSLSSYEQYF. CDR3 bases: TGCGCCAGCAGCTCCCTAAGCTCCTACGAGCAGTACTTC.

The chain is built from TRBV4-1 and TRBJ1-5; TRBD1 might be the D (5 bases). CDR1 MGHRA and CDR2 YSYEKL come from the germline V gene. This CDR3 region has 17 residues. V lost 0 bases, J lost 2 bases, and 14 bases lay in between. Here the CDR3 reads CASSQEWGVSGNQPQHF. CDR3 sequence (DNA): TGCGCCAGCAGCCAAGAATGGGGGGTTTCCGGCAATCAGCCCCAGCATTTT.

The chain links TRBV30 to TRBJ2-7; 7 bases align to TRBD1. Germline V gene lookup returns CDR1 GTSNPN and CDR2 SVGIG (reference sequence). The CDR3 spans 12 residues. V shed 3 bases and J 6 bases; nucleotides not matched to a gene: 5. The CDR3 region has the DNA TGTGCCTGGAGGACAGGGATGGGCGAGCAGTACTTC. It translates to CAWRTGMGEQYF.

The chain couples TRBV6-1 to TRBJ2-3; TRBD2 aligns across 9 bases. Germline-derived CDR1 and CDR2 are MNHNS and SASEGT. The CDR3 length is 14 residues. V shed 3 bases, J shed 6 bases, and the junction held 4 bases outside the gene matches. The CDR3 spells CASSEREGVDTQYF. The CDR3 DNA reads TGTGCCAGCAGTGAGCGGGAGGGGGTGGATACGCAGTATTTT.

The genes are TRBV27 and TRBJ2-3; TRBD2 might be the D (7 bases). CDR1 MNHEY and CDR2 SMNVEV come from the germline V gene (reference sequence). This CDR3 contains 16 residues. Between the trimmed V and J ends, which lost 5 bases and 1 base, there was a span of 16 bases. DNA for the CDR3: TGTGCCAGCAGTCTTCGGGGGGCCCGACGCACAGATACGCAGTATTTT. Its translation: CASSLRGARRTDTQYF.

The chain has TRBV7-9 and TRBJ2-1; 11 bases are a match to TRBD2. The germline V gene has CDR1 SEHNR and CDR2 FQNEAQ (reference sequence). Unmatched junction bases numbered 5, after V lost 5 bases and J lost 5 bases. The CDR3 extends over 15 amino acids. The CDR3 loop reads CASSPHSGRDNEQFF. The CDR3 DNA sequence: TGTGCCAGCAGCCCCCATAGCGGGAGGGACAATGAGCAGTTCTTC.

This clone was recorded a few times. DNA of the CDR3: TGTGCCAGCATGTCCCCCGGACAGGGGGTTAGCAATCAGCCCCAGCATTTT. Protein: CASMSPGQGVSNQPQHF. The chain uses TRBV2 and TRBJ1-5, with 10 bases that match TRBD1. This CDR3 has 17 amino acids. Germline V CDR1 and CDR2: SNHLY, FYNNEI. The ends lost 7 bases at V and 0 bases at J; junction bases unmatched: 9.

This clone was detected a few times. The rearrangement joins TRBV15 to TRBJ1-2; D gene uncertain. Germline CDR1 reads LNHNV; CDR2 reads YYDKDF (reference sequence). The V end was cut by 0 bases, the J end by 5 bases, with 10 bases between. The CDR3 covers 14 residues. The CDR3: CATSRDQRGYGYTF. The CDR3 DNA follows: TGTGCCACCAGCAGAGATCAGCGAGGTTATGGCTACACCTTC.

This rearrangement joins TRBV16 to TRBJ2-6, with TRBD1 as a possible D gene (5 bases). Germline lookup yields CDR1 KGHSY and CDR2 FQNENV. V was pared by 1 base and J by 0 bases, with 10 bases between. The CDR3 totals 17 residues. The CDR3 loop is CASSQLKQASGANVLTF. In DNA form, the CDR3 reads TGTGCCAGCAGCCAATTAAAACAGGCCTCTGGGGCCAACGTCCTGACTTTC.

This clone showed up just once. The V gene is TRBV28, the J gene TRBJ2-4, with 7 bases matching TRBD1. Germline values: CDR1 MDHEN, CDR2 SYDVKM. The CDR3 contains 15 residues. V gave up 6 bases and J gave up 2 bases; unmatched junction bases: 7. CDR3 DNA sequence: TGTGCCAGCAGCCCGGACAGGCCTACCAAAAACATTCAGTACTTC. Its protein product is CASSPDRPTKNIQYF.

Worth noting for this clone: Other DNA sequences of this sample code for an identical CDR3. V gene TRBV5-1 combines with J gene TRBJ1-3; no clear D gene. Trimming left V 0 bases short and J 7 bases short, with 11 bases between. The CDR3 has 14 amino acids. From germline, CDR1 is SGHRS and CDR2 YFSETQ. The CDR3 here is CASSLAGLGNTIYF. CDR3 nucleotides: TGCGCCAGCAGCTTGGCGGGATTGGGGAACACCATATATTTT.

V usage is TRBV2 and J usage is TRBJ2-1; TRBD2 matches 8 bases. This CDR3 is built from 15 residues. Germline loops: CDR1 SNHLY, CDR2 FYNNEI. After removal of 6 bases from V and 7 bases from J, the junction contained 11 bases not matched to a gene. In nucleotides, the CDR3 is TGTGCCAGCAGGGAGCCTCCGGGACTAGAGAATGAGCAGTTCTTC. It is translated as CASREPPGLENEQFF.